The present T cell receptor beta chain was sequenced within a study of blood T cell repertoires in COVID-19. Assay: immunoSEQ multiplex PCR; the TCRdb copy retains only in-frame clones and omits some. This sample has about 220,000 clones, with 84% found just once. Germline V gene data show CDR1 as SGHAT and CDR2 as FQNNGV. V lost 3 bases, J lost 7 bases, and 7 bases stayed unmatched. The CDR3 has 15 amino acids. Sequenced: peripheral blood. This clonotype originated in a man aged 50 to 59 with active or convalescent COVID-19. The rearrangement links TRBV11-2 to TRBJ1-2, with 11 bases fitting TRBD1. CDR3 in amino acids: CASSLNPGQGGGYTF. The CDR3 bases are TGTGCCAGCAGCTTGAATCCGGGACAGGGGGGTGGCTACACCTTC.